Shown below are 20 T cell receptor beta chains from a single sample sequenced in a study of cytomegalovirus exposure and HLA in healthy donors. It was with 60 Vbeta and 13 Jbeta primers that the PCR ran. Profiled with immunoSEQ multiplex PCR; TCRdb holds only in-frame clones, not every one. The table lists more than 80,000 clones, about four fifths of them singletons, with under 4.5% in the top ten. Sequenced input: PBMCs. The receptors derive from a female donor in good health and CMV-seropositive.

The gene calls are TRBV18 and TRBJ1-6, with unresolved D. CDR1 and CDR2 from the germline V gene are KGHSH and LQKENI. The length of the CDR3 is 15 residues. The germline V and J ends were trimmed by 0 bases and 9 bases, with 12 bases remaining between them. The CDR3 coding sequence is TGTGCCAGCTCACCACCGGGAGGGATAGGTTCACCCCTCCACTTT. Protein product: CASSPPGGIGSPLHF.

The CDR3 here is CASIELENTGELFF. CDR3 DNA sequence: TGTGCCAGCATCGAACTAGAGAACACCGGGGAGCTGTTTTTT. This sequence joins TRBV6-6 and TRBJ2-2; TRBD2 might be the D (5 bases). CDR1 and CDR2 (germline): MNHNY, SVGAGI (reference sequence). The CDR3 totals 14 residues. Between the trimmed V and J ends, which lost 7 bases and 1 base, there was a span of 10 bases.

This clone has only one observation. The chain couples TRBV9 to TRBJ1-5, with TRBD1 matching 8 bases. V trimming: 4 bases; J trimming: 3 bases; junction bases outside the gene matches: 6. From germline, CDR1 is SGDLS and CDR2 YYNGEE. The CDR3 sequence is 15 residues long. The CDR3 DNA reads TGTGCCAGCAGCACGGGACAGGCTCTCAATCAGCCCCAGCATTTT. Amino acids: CASSTGQALNQPQHF.

The rearrangement joins TRBV18 to TRBJ2-1; D is perhaps TRBD2 (5 bases). Germline lookup yields CDR1 KGHSH and CDR2 LQKENI. Between the trimmed V and J ends, which lost 3 bases and 8 bases, there was a span of 14 bases. There are 14 residues in the CDR3. The CDR3, as DNA: TGTGCCAGCTCACCCGCCGCGAGGGCGGATGAGCAGTTCTTC. It translates to CASSPAARADEQFF.

In nucleotides, the CDR3 is TGCGCCAGCAGCACAAAGGGGGGGGGTGGCTACACCTTC. Translation: CASSTKGGGGYTF. This rearrangement joins TRBV5-1 to TRBJ1-2; the D gene is possibly TRBD1 (6 bases). The CDR3 runs to 13 residues. Per the germline V gene, CDR1 is SGHRS and CDR2 is YFSETQ. V gave up 4 bases and J gave up 7 bases, with 14 bases separating them.

The rearrangement joins TRBV28 to TRBJ2-7, with 7 bases identical to TRBD2. The germline CDR1 and CDR2 sequences are MDHEN and SYDVKM. The CDR3 is 14 amino acids. The trim removed 3 bases at V and 3 bases at J, leaving 5 bases unmatched. CDR3: CASSLGGVSYEQYF. DNA of the CDR3: TGTGCCAGCAGTTTGGGAGGGGTGAGCTACGAGCAGTACTTC.

The chain joins TRBV20-1 to TRBJ1-2; no reliable D call. Germline CDR1 and CDR2: DFQATT and SNEGSKA (reference sequence). The CDR3 is 9 residues long. With 6 bases removed from V and 13 bases from J, the gap between germline ends came to 12 bases. Written as DNA, the CDR3 is TGCAGTGCATATCTGACAAGCACCTTC. It encodes CSAYLTSTF.

The genes are TRBV6-4 and TRBJ1-2; TRBD1 matches at 8 bases. The CDR3 length is 13 residues. Germline V gives CDR1 MRHNA, CDR2 SNTAGT. V gave up 5 bases and J gave up 7 bases; unmatched junction bases: 6. CDR3 nucleotide sequence: TGTGCCAGCAGTACCCAGGGGGCAGGTGGCTACACCTTC. Encoded protein: CASSTQGAGGYTF.

The table lists this clone with a count of one. This sequence joins TRBV28 and TRBJ2-4; 9 bases map to TRBD2. V lost 6 bases, J lost 6 bases, and 0 bases stayed unmatched. Germline V CDR1 and CDR2: MDHEN, SYDVKM. The CDR3 runs 12 residues. As DNA, the CDR3 is TGTGCCAGCAGACTAGCGGGAAACATTCAGTACTTC. Residues: CASRLAGNIQYF.

This clone was found a few times. The chain uses TRBV23-1 and TRBJ1-1; 8 bases are a match to TRBD1. TRBV23-1 is an ORF, with its function uncertain. With 0 bases clipped from V and 0 bases from J, the junction kept 18 bases outside the gene matches. The CDR3 is made up of 21 amino acids. The CDR3 DNA reads as TGCGCCAGCAGTCAATCCGCGGACAGGGACCACCCGATCACGATGAACACTGAAGCTTTCTTT. Its protein is CASSQSADRDHPITMNTEAFF.

The V gene is TRBV10-2, the J gene TRBJ1-2, with D possibly matching TRBD1 (6 bases). Germline V gene lookup returns CDR1 WSHSY and CDR2 SAAADI. The CDR3 is 16 amino acids. Trimming took off 5 bases at V and 4 bases at J, with 20 bases between the two ends. CDR3 in amino acids: CASSIHPGPDSYGYTF. CDR3 in DNA: TGCGCCAGCAGTATACATCCCGGTCCGGACAGCTATGGCTACACCTTC.

The chain is built from TRBV10-2 and TRBJ2-1; 7 bases line up with TRBD2. The junction had 16 bases not matched to a gene; V was cut back by 6 bases and J by 8 bases. This CDR3 is built from 16 residues. Per the germline V gene, CDR1 is WSHSY and CDR2 is SAAADI. This CDR3 is CASRSQFGRAVYEQFF. CDR3 nucleotides: TGCGCCAGCAGGTCACAATTTGGGAGGGCCGTTTATGAGCAGTTCTTC.

The chain joins TRBV4-1 to TRBJ2-7; the D is unclear. Trimming took off 0 bases at V and 3 bases at J, with 6 bases between the two ends. The CDR3 covers 13 residues. CDR1 is MGHRA and CDR2 is YSYEKL in the germline V gene. CDR3 region: CASSQETGYEQYF. The DNA of the CDR3 is TGCGCCAGCAGCCAAGAGACGGGCTACGAGCAGTACTTC.

V is TRBV5-6 and J is TRBJ2-5; TRBD2 might be the D (6 bases). Trimming removed 4 bases from V and 1 base from J, with 17 bases in between. This CDR3 region has 16 residues. Germline CDR1 is SGHDT and CDR2 is YYEEEE. The CDR3 bases are TGTGCCAGCAGCGAACAGACTAGAGAAATCCAAGAGACCCAGTACTTC. Its translation is CASSEQTREIQETQYF.

The chain is built from TRBV9 and TRBJ2-1; D gene uncertain. The germline CDR1 and CDR2 sequences are SGDLS and YYNGEE. CDR3 length: 11 residues. Trimming shortened V by 4 bases and J by 6 bases, and 5 bases separated the two germline ends. The CDR3 sequence: CASSSTNEQFF. In DNA, the CDR3 is TGTGCCAGCAGCTCTACCAATGAGCAGTTCTTC.

V gene TRBV5-1 combines with J gene TRBJ2-7; TRBD1 agrees at 7 bases. V shed 3 bases and J 2 bases; nucleotides not matched to a gene: 8. This CDR3 is built from 15 residues. In germline, CDR1 is SGHRS, CDR2 YFSETQ. CDR3 in DNA: TGCGCCAGCAGCTGGTACTGGGACAGAACCTACGAGCAGTACTTC. Translated, it gives CASSWYWDRTYEQYF.

The chain joins TRBV7-9 to TRBJ2-2; 10 bases align to TRBD1. Germline V gene sequence: CDR1 SEHNR, CDR2 FQNEAQ (reference sequence). V lost 3 bases and J lost 6; bases outside the gene matches: 1. The CDR3 is 14 residues long. The CDR3 coding sequence is TGTGCCAGCAGCTTGGGACAGGGGCCCGGGGAGCTGTTTTTT. Its translation is CASSLGQGPGELFF.

V is TRBV30 and J is TRBJ2-5; TRBD1 aligns across 7 bases. This CDR3 spans 13 amino acids. Germline CDR1 and CDR2: GTSNPN and SVGIG (reference sequence). Trimming at V came to 0 bases and at J to 6 bases, leaving 4 bases not matched to a gene. Here the CDR3 reads CAWSVTGRKTQYF. The CDR3 DNA is TGTGCCTGGAGTGTGACAGGGCGAAAGACCCAGTACTTC.

This chain connects TRBV6-1 to TRBJ2-5, with 7 bases that match TRBD1. This CDR3 region has 17 residues. V lost 1 base, J lost 1 base, and 9 bases stayed unmatched. Germline CDR1 reads MNHNS; CDR2 reads SASEGT. This CDR3 reads CASSEVNLGTVQETQYF. The CDR3 nucleotides read TGTGCCAGCAGTGAAGTGAACCTCGGGACAGTCCAAGAGACCCAGTACTTC.

Comment on this clone: The germline gene is not matched at one end of the junction; a read error may be the cause. The CDR3 here is CASSLGTGSPSDF. CDR3 DNA sequence: TGTGCCAGCAGCTTGGGGACAGGGTCCCCCAGTGACTTC. This chain joins TRBV5-6 and TRBJ2-5, with 8 positions matching TRBD1. CDR1 is SGHDT, CDR2 YYEEEE, per germline. The CDR3 is 13 residues long. The entire variable domain, with the rest obtained from reference TRBV5-6 and TRBJ2-5, is as follows: DAGVTQSPTHLIKTRGQQVTLRCSPKSGHDTVSWYQQALGQGPQFIFQYYEEEERQRGNFPDRFSGHQFPNYSSELNVNALLLGDSALYLCASSLGTGSPSDFGPGTRLLVL.